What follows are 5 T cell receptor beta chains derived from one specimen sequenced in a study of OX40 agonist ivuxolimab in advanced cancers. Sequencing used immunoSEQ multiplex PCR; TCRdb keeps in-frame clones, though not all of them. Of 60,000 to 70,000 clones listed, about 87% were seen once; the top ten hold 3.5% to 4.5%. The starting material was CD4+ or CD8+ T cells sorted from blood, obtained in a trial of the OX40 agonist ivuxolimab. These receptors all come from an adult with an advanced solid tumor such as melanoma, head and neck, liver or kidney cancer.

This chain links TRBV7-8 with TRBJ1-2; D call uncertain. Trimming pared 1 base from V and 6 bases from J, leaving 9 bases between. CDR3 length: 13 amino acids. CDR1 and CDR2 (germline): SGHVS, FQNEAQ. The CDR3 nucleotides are TGTGCCAGCAGCTTAGTCGGGTACAATGGCTACACCTTC. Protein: CASSLVGYNGYTF.

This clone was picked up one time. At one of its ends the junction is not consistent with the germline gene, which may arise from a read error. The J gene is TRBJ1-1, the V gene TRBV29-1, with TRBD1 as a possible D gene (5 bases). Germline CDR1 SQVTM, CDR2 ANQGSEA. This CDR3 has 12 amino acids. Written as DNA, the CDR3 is TGCAGCGTGGAAGGCAGGGCCACTGAAGCTTTCTTT. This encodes CSVEGRATEAFF.

CDR3 sequence: CASSGGTSGVYNEQFF. The CDR3 nucleotides are TGTGCCAGCAGTGGGGGGACTAGCGGGGTATACAATGAGCAGTTCTTC. V usage is TRBV6-1 and J usage is TRBJ2-1; 13 positions agree with TRBD2. Germline CDR1 MNHNS, CDR2 SASEGT. With 4 bases clipped from V and 4 bases from J, the junction kept 4 bases outside the gene matches. CDR3 length equals 16 residues.

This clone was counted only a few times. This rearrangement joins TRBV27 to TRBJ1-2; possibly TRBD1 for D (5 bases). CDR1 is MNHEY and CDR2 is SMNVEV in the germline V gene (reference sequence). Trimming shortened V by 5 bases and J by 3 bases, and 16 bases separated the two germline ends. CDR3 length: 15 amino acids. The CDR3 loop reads CASSLQGFGYYGYTF. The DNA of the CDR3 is TGTGCCAGCAGTCTTCAGGGTTTCGGATACTATGGCTACACCTTC.

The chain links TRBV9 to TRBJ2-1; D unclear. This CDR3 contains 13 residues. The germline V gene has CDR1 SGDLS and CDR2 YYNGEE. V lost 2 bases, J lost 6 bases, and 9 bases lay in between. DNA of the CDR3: TGTGCCAGCAGCGTCGCCGGGCGCAATGAGCAGTTCTTC. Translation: CASSVAGRNEQFF.